These 14 T cell receptor beta chains originate from one sample sequenced in a study of shared clonotypes between healthy human individuals. TCRdb's copy holds only in-frame clones and misses some; the assay was immunoSEQ multiplex PCR. This sample has 450,000 to 550,000 clones, with 75% to 85% found just once. Sequencing was done on a sample of PBMCs. These receptors originate from a woman aged 40 to 49 in good health. Some clones in this sample may be carry-over from other donors' samples.

This chain uses TRBV4-1 with TRBJ2-5, with 12 bases identical to TRBD2. Germline trimming cut 2 bases from V and 4 bases from J; bases unmatched to any gene: 11. The CDR3 length is 18 residues. CDR1 and CDR2 from the germline V gene are MGHRA and YSYEKL. CDR3 residues: CASSQSGTSGSGRETQYF. DNA for the CDR3: TGCGCCAGCAGCCAAAGCGGGACTAGCGGGTCCGGCAGAGAGACCCAGTACTTC.

The gene calls are TRBV2 and TRBJ2-2; 7 bases match TRBD2. This CDR3 contains 15 residues. Germline V CDR1 and CDR2: SNHLY, FYNNEI. The V and J ends lost 9 bases and 1 base, in that order; junction bases with no gene match: 8. The DNA of the CDR3 is TGTGCCAGATCGAGGCGGGAGTGGAACACCGGGGAGCTGTTTTTT. It specifies CARSRREWNTGELFF.

V gene TRBV7-9 combines with J gene TRBJ1-3; D ambiguous. The germline V and J ends were trimmed by 1 base and 0 bases, with 1 base remaining between them. The CDR3 contains 13 residues. The germline V gene has CDR1 SEHNR and CDR2 FQNEAQ (reference sequence). CDR3 amino acids: CASSLDSGNTIYF. The CDR3 nucleotides read TGTGCCAGCAGCTTAGACTCTGGAAACACCATATATTTT.

The chain joins TRBV10-3 to TRBJ2-2, with 9 nucleotides matching TRBD1. Trimming cost V 2 bases and J 3 bases; bases outside gene matches: 7. The CDR3 contains 17 residues. The V gene's germline CDR1 is ENHRY and CDR2 SYGVKD. CDR3 coding DNA: TGTGCCATCAGTGAGACAACAGGGGGCGCCGACACCGGGGAGCTGTTTTTT. Protein sequence: CAISETTGGADTGELFF.

The V gene is TRBV4-1, the J gene TRBJ2-5; the D gene is possibly TRBD1 (5 bases). The DNA matches TRBJ2-7 better at its end, which makes the J call doubtful. The V gene's germline CDR1 is MGHRA and CDR2 YSYEKL. CDR3 length equals 16 residues. The CDR3 bases are TGCGCCAGCAGCCAAGATTACTCAGCAGGGACCTACGAGCAGTACTTC. Amino acid sequence: CASSQDYSAGTYEQYF.

This rearrangement joins TRBV5-6 to TRBJ2-6, with 7 bases that match TRBD2. CDR3 size: 19 residues. Germline V gene sequence: CDR1 SGHDT, CDR2 YYEEEE. V trimming: 1 base; J trimming: 3 bases; junction bases outside the gene matches: 13. CDR3 in DNA: TGTGCCAGCAGCTTGTCCCGCGGGAGAGGTTTCGGTGGGGCCAACGTCCTGACTTTC. Its protein is CASSLSRGRGFGGANVLTF.

The gene calls are TRBV6-5 and TRBJ1-2; D call uncertain. V was cut by 4 bases and J by 0 bases, with 6 bases left in between. Germline values: CDR1 MNHEY, CDR2 SVGAGI. This CDR3 spans 13 amino acids. The CDR3 loop reads CASSLESNYGYTF. The CDR3 coding sequence is TGTGCCAGCAGTTTGGAGTCTAACTATGGCTACACCTTC.

The genes are TRBV7-9 and TRBJ1-4; D possibly corresponds to TRBD1 (6 bases). The germline V gene has CDR1 SEHNR and CDR2 FQNEAQ (reference sequence). The V and J ends lost 8 bases and 5 bases respectively, with 12 bases between them. CDR3 length: 13 residues. The CDR3 spells CASQRGENEKLFF. CDR3 DNA: TGTGCCAGCCAGAGGGGGGAAAATGAAAAACTGTTTTTT. The complete variable domain, with remaining parts taken from reference TRBV7-9 and TRBJ1-4, reads DTGVSQNPRHKITKRGQNVTFRCDPISEHNRLYWYRQTLGQGPEFLTYFQNEAQLEKSRLLSDRFSAERPKGSFSTLEIQRTEQGDSAMYLCASQRGENEKLFFGSGTQLSVL.

The J gene is TRBJ1-1, the V gene TRBV28; D is unresolved. The ends were cut back, 3 bases at V and 3 bases at J, with 11 bases in the middle. The CDR3 totals 14 residues. Germline V gene lookup returns CDR1 MDHEN and CDR2 SYDVKM. CDR3 amino acids: CASSFSGEDTEAFF. For the CDR3, the DNA is TGTGCCAGCAGTTTTTCCGGTGAGGACACTGAAGCTTTCTTT.

The chain joins TRBV7-6 to TRBJ2-5, with 7 bases aligning to TRBD2. V lost 1 base to trimming and J lost 9 bases; unmatched junction nucleotides: 5. Germline V gene sequence: CDR1 SGHVS, CDR2 FNYEAQ. The CDR3 spans 13 residues. The CDR3 here is CASSLVEAGAQYF. CDR3 coding DNA: TGTGCCAGCAGCTTAGTTGAGGCGGGAGCCCAGTACTTC.

CDR3 in DNA: TGTGCCAGCAGCTTACGAGGGGGAGGGGGCGCCTACAATGAGCAGTTCTTC. This gives the protein CASSLRGGGGAYNEQFF. V and J are TRBV7-8 and TRBJ2-1; the D call may be TRBD1 or TRBD2 (7 bases each). Germline CDR1 SGHVS, CDR2 FQNEAQ. The CDR3 loop spans 17 amino acids. V lost 2 bases and J lost 2, with 16 bases in between.

This clone was seen only once. The chain recombines TRBV18 with TRBJ2-6, with D possibly matching TRBD2 (5 bases). Trimming left V 6 bases short and J 0 bases short, with 18 bases between. Germline V gene data show CDR1 as KGHSH and CDR2 as LQKENI. The CDR3 spans 18 residues. The CDR3 here is CASSPTRGMTSGANVLTF. DNA of the CDR3: TGTGCCAGCTCCCCAACCCGAGGGATGACCTCTGGGGCCAACGTCCTGACTTTC.

The chain combines TRBV10-3 with TRBJ2-1; no definite D call. The CDR3 covers 14 residues. Germline assignment: CDR1 ENHRY and CDR2 SYGVKD. Between the trimmed V and J ends, which lost 6 bases and 3 bases, there was a span of 12 bases. This CDR3 reads CAIRASGGYNEQFF. CDR3 bases: TGTGCCATCAGGGCCTCGGGTGGCTACAATGAGCAGTTCTTC.

The chain carries TRBV2 and TRBJ2-7, with 9 bases fitting TRBD2. V shed 3 bases and J 2 bases; nucleotides not matched to a gene: 5. CDR1 and CDR2 from the germline V gene are SNHLY and FYNNEI. The CDR3 is 15 amino acids. This CDR3 reads CASSDSSGSTYEQYF. The CDR3 coding sequence is TGTGCCAGCAGTGACAGTAGCGGGAGTACCTACGAGCAGTACTTC.